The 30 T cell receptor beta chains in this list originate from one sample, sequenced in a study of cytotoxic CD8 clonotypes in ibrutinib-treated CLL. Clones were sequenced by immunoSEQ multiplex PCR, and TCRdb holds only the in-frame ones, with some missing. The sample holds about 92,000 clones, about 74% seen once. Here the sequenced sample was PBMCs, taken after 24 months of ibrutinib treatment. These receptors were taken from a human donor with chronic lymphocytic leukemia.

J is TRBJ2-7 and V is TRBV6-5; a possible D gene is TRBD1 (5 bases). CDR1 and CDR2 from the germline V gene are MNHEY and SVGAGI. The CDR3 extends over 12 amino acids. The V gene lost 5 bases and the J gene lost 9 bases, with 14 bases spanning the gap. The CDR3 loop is CASSPQGRGQYF. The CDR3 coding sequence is TGTGCCAGCAGTCCCCAGGGCCGCGGGCAGTACTTC.

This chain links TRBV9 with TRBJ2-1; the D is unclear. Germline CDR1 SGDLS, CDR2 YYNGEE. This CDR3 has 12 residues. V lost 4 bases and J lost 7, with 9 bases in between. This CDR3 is CASSYTPNEQFF. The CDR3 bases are TGTGCCAGCAGCTATACACCGAATGAGCAGTTCTTC.

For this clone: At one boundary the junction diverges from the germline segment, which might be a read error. CDR3 amino acids: CASSQEGTVSYEQYF. The CDR3 coding sequence is TGCGCCAGCAGCCAAGAAGGGACGGTCTCCTACGAGCAGTACTTC. V gene TRBV9 combines with J gene TRBJ2-7; D is tentatively TRBD1 or TRBD2 (5 bases each). The CDR3 spans 15 residues. Germline V gives CDR1 SGDLS, CDR2 YYNGEE.

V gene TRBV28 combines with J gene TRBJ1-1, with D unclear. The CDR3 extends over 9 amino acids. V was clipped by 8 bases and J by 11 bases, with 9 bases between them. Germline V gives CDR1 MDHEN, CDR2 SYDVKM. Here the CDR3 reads CASGRLAFF. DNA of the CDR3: TGTGCCAGCGGTCGGCTCGCTTTCTTT.

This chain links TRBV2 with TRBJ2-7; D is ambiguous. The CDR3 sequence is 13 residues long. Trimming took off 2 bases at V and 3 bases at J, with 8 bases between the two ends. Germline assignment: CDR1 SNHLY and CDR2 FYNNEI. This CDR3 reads CASSEQLIYEQYF. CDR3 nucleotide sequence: TGTGCCAGCAGTGAACAGCTTATCTACGAGCAGTACTTC.

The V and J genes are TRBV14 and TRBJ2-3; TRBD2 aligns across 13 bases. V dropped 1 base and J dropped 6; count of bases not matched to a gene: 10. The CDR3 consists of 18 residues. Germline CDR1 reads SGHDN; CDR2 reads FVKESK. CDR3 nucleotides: TGTGCCAGCAGCCAAGGTCCAGGACTAGCGGGAGATGAGGATACGCAGTATTTT. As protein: CASSQGPGLAGDEDTQYF. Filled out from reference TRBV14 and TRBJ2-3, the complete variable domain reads EAGVTQFPSHSVIEKGQTVTLRCDPISGHDNLYWYRRVMGKEIKFLLHFVKESKQDESGMPNNRFLAERTGGTYSTLKVQPAELEDSGVYFCASSQGPGLAGDEDTQYFGPGTRLTVL.

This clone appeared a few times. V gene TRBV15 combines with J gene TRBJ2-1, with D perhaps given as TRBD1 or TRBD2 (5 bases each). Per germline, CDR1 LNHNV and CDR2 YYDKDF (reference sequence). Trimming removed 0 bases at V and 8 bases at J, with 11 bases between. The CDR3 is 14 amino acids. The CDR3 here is CATSRDNWDDEQFF. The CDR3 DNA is TGTGCCACCAGCAGAGATAATTGGGACGATGAGCAGTTCTTC.

The DNA of the CDR3 is TGTGCCAGCAGCTTAATTCCCCGGGTTTTGAGCACTGAAGCTTTCTTT. Translation gives CASSLIPRVLSTEAFF. The chain uses TRBV11-2 and TRBJ1-1; D is unclear. Trimming pared 2 bases from V and 4 bases from J, leaving 17 bases between. Germline lookup yields CDR1 SGHAT and CDR2 FQNNGV. This CDR3 contains 16 residues.

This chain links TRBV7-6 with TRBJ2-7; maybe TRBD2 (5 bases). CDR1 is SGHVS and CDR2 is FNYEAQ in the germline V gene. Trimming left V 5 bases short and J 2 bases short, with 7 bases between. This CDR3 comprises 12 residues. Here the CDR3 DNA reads TGTGCCAGCAGCGTGACTACCTACGAGCAGTACTTC. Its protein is CASSVTTYEQYF. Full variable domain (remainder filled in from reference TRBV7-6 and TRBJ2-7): GAGVSQSPRYKVTKRGQDVALRCDPISGHVSLYWYRQALGQGPEFLTYFNYEAQQDKSGLPNDRFSAERPEGSISTLTIQRTEQRDSAMYRCASSVTTYEQYFGPGTRLTVT.

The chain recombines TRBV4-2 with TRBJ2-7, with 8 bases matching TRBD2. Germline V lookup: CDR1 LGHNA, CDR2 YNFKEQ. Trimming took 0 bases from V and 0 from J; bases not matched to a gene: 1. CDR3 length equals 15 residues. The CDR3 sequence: CASSQDGTSSYEQYF. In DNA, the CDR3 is TGTGCCAGCAGCCAAGACGGGACTAGCTCCTACGAGCAGTACTTC.

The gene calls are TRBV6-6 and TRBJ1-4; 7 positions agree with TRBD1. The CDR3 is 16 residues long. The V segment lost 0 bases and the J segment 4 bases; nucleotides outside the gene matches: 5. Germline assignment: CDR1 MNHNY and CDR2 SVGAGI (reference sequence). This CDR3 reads CASSYSFRQGNEKLFF. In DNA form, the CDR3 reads TGTGCCAGCAGTTACTCGTTCAGACAGGGTAATGAAAAACTGTTTTTT.

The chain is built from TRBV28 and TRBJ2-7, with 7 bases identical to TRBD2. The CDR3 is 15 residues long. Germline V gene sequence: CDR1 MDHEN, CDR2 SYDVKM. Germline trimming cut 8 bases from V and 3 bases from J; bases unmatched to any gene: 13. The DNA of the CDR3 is TGTGCCAGCGGCTTCTCCGGGACTACCCTCTACGAGCAGTACTTC. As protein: CASGFSGTTLYEQYF.

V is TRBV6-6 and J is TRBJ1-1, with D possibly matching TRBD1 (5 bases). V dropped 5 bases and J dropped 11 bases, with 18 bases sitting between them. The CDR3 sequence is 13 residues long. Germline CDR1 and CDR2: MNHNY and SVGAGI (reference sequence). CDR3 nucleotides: TGTGCCAGCAGTACCCTGGGACCGGCCTACGCTTTCTTT. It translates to CASSTLGPAYAFF.

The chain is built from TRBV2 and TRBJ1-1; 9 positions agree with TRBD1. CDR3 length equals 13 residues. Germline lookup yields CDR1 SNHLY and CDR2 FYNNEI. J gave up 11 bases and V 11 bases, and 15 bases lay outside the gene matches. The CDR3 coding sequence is TGTGCCTGCCGCGGGACAGGGATTATTTTGGCTTTCTTT. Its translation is CACRGTGIILAFF.

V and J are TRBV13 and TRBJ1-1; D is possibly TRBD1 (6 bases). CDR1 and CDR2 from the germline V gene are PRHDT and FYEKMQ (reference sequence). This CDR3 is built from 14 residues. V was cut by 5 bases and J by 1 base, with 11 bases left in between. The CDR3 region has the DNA TGTGCCAGCAGCACTTCGGACAGGAACACTGAAGCTTTCTTT. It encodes CASSTSDRNTEAFF.

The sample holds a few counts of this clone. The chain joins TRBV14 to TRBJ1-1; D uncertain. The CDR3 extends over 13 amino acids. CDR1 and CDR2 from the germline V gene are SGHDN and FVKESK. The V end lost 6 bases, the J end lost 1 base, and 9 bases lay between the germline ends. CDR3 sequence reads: CASSLQPNTEAFF. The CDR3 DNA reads TGTGCCAGCAGTCTCCAACCGAACACTGAAGCTTTCTTT.

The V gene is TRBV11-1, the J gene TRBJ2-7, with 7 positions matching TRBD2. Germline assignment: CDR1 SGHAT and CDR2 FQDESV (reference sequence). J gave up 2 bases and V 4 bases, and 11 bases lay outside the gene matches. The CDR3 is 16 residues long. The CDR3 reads CASSSGGRGDPYEQYF. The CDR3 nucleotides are TGTGCCAGCAGCTCGGGGGGTCGAGGTGACCCCTACGAGCAGTACTTC.

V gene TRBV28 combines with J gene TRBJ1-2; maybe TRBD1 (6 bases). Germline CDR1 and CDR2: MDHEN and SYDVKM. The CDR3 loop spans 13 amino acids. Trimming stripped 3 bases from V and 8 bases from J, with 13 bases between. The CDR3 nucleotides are TGTGCCAGCAGTTTGTCAGGGGTCGGCGGCTACACCTTC. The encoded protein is CASSLSGVGGYTF.

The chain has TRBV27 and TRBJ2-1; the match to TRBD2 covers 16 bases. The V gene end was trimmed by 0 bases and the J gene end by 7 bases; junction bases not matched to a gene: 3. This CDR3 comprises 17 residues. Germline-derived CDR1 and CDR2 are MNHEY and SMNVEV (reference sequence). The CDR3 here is CASSLSSGLAGGNEQFF. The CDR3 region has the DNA TGTGCCAGCAGTTTATCGTCGGGACTAGCGGGGGGGAATGAGCAGTTCTTC.

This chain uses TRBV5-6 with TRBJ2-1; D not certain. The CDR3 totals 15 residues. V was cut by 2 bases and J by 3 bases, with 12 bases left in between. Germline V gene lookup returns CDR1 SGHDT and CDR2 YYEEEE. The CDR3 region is CASSFSSTYYNEQFF. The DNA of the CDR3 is TGTGCCAGCAGCTTTTCTAGTACGTACTACAATGAGCAGTTCTTC.

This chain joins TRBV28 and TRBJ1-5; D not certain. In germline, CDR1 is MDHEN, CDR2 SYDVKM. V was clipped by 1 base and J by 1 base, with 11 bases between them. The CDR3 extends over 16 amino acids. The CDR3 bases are TGTGCCAGCAGTTTATTCGGCAGGAGGAGCAATCAGCCCCAGCATTTT. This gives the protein CASSLFGRRSNQPQHF.

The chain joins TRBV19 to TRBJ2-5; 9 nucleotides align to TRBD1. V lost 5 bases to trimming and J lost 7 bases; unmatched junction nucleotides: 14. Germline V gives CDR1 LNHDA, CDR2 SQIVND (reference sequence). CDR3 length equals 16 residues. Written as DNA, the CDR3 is TGTGCCAGTAGTTACCTCGGGACAGGGCCCTTGGCGACCCAGTACTTC. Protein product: CASSYLGTGPLATQYF.

For the CDR3, the DNA is TGTGCCAGCAGTTCCACCGGGACAGGGCGACCTTACGAGCAGTACTTC. Encoded protein: CASSSTGTGRPYEQYF. The chain employs TRBV28 and TRBJ2-7, with 9 bases fitting TRBD1. The CDR3 contains 16 residues. Germline lookup yields CDR1 MDHEN and CDR2 SYDVKM. V lost 4 bases and J lost 4; bases outside the gene matches: 11.

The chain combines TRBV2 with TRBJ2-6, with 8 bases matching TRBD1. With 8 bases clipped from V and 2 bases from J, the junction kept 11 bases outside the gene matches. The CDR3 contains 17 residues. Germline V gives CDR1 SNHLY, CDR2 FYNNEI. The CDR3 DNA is TGTGCCAGCGCCCGGACAGGGCGAGCCCCTGGGGCCAACGTCCTGACTTTC. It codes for CASARTGRAPGANVLTF.

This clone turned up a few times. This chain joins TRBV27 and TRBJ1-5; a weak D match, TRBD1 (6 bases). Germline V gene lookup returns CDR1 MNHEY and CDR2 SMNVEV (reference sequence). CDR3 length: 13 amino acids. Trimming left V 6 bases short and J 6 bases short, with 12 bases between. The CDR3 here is CASRLDSSQPQHF. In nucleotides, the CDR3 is TGTGCCAGCAGGTTGGACAGCTCTCAGCCCCAGCATTTT.

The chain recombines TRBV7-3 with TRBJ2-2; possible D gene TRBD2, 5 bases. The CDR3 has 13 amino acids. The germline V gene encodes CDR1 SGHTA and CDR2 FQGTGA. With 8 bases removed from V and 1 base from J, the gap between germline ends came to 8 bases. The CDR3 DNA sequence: TGTGCCAGCTCCCGGGAGAACACCGGGGAGCTGTTTTTT. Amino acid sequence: CASSRENTGELFF.

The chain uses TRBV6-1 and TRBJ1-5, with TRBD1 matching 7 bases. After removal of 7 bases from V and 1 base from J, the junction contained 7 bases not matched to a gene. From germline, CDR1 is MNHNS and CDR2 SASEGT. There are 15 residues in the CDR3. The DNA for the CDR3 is TGTGCCAGCAAACCTCTACAGGGGAGCAATCAGCCCCAGCATTTT. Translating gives CASKPLQGSNQPQHF.

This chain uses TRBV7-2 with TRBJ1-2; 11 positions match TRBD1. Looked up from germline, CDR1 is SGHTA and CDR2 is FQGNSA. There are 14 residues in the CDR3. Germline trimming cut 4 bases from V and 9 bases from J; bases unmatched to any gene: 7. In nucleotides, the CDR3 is TGTGCCAGCAGCTACCGGGACAGGGGGAGAAGCTACACCTTC. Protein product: CASSYRDRGRSYTF.

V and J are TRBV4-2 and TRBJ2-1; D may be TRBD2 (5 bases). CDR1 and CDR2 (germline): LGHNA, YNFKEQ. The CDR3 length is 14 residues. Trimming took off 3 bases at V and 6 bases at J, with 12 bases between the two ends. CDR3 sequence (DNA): TGTGCCAGCAGCCAGGGGAGCGACCGCAATGAGCAGTTCTTC. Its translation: CASSQGSDRNEQFF.

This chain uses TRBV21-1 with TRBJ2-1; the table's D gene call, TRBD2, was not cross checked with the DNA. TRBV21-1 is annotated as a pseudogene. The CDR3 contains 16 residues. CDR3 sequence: CACPLLFGGVSFEQFF. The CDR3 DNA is TGTGCCTGTCCCCTTTTGTTTGGCGGGGTTTCTTTTGAGCAGTTCTTC.